Shown below are 32 T cell receptor beta chains from a single sample sequenced in a study of T cell repertoires in cytomegalovirus infection. TCRdb re-analysed the reads in MiXCR, keeping a single row per CDR3 protein. The sample contains hundreds of thousands of distinct CDR3 sequences, roughly 15% of which appear only once. Sequencing used PBMCs. The receptors shown here come from a human donor in good health (CMV status not recorded). Some clones in this sample may be carry-over from other donors' samples.

V gene TRBV27 combines with J gene TRBJ1-6; D remains unclear. CDR1 MNHEY and CDR2 SMNVEV come from the germline V gene (reference sequence). With 5 bases removed from V and 10 bases from J, the gap between germline ends came to 15 bases. This CDR3 spans 14 amino acids. The CDR3 protein is CASSLDGGLSPLHF. The DNA of the CDR3 is TGTGCCAGCAGTCTTGATGGAGGGCTCTCACCCCTCCACTTT.

The table lists this clonotype with a few counts. CDR3 loop: CASSLGSTAGEQFF. The CDR3 DNA is TGTGCCAGCAGCTTAGGCAGCACCGCAGGTGAGCAGTTCTTC. This rearrangement joins TRBV11-2 to TRBJ2-1; no reliable D call. The germline V gene encodes CDR1 SGHAT and CDR2 FQNNGV. The CDR3 is 14 amino acids. V gave up 1 base and J gave up 9 bases, with 13 bases separating them.

This clonotype was recorded many times. The chain combines TRBV7-6 with TRBJ1-4; TRBD1 matches at 8 bases. J was trimmed by 7 bases and V by 5 bases; bases with no gene match: 9. The CDR3 extends over 15 amino acids. The V gene's germline CDR1 is SGHVS and CDR2 FNYEAQ. CDR3: CASSAQTGVAEKLFF. In nucleotides, the CDR3 is TGTGCCAGCAGCGCCCAGACAGGGGTGGCTGAAAAACTGTTTTTT.

This clonotype was counted at least ten times. The chain links TRBV5-5 to TRBJ1-6, with D possibly being TRBD1 (5 bases). This CDR3 has 15 amino acids. Germline assignment: CDR1 SGHKS and CDR2 YYEKEE (reference sequence). Between the trimmed V and J ends, which lost 5 bases and 7 bases, there was a span of 16 bases. The CDR3 protein is CASRSGIYGNSPLHF. DNA of the CDR3: TGTGCCAGCAGATCAGGGATTTACGGAAATTCACCCCTCCACTTT.

V is TRBV10-3 and J is TRBJ2-3; 8 nucleotides agree with TRBD1. V dropped 8 bases and J dropped 2; count of bases not matched to a gene: 3. The CDR3 length is 13 residues. Germline V gene sequence: CDR1 ENHRY, CDR2 SYGVKD. The CDR3 DNA reads TGTGCCATCGGGACAGGTGACACAGATACGCAGTATTTT. Protein sequence: CAIGTGDTDTQYF.

This clonotype was picked up one time. This rearrangement joins TRBV2 to TRBJ1-2; a possible D gene is TRBD1 (5 bases). From germline, CDR1 is SNHLY and CDR2 FYNNEI. The CDR3 has 13 residues. Between the trimmed V and J ends, which lost 8 bases and 4 bases, there was a span of 14 bases. The CDR3 nucleotides read TGTGCCAGCCGAATCCGGGGACCCTATGGCTACACCTTC. It translates to CASRIRGPYGYTF.

This clonotype was seen many times. The chain employs TRBV6-2 or TRBV6-3 and TRBJ2-7; 9 bases line up with TRBD2. Trimming took 2 bases from V and 3 from J; bases not matched to a gene: 5. Germline V lookup: CDR1 MNHEY, CDR2 SVGEGT. This CDR3 has 15 amino acids. The CDR3 DNA is TGTGCCAGCAGTTACGATAGCGGGGGTCTCTACGAGCAGTACTTC. Its translation is CASSYDSGGLYEQYF.

This clonotype was detected once. The chain has TRBV20-1 and TRBJ2-5, with TRBD1 matching 10 bases. This CDR3 spans 16 amino acids. CDR1 is DFQATT, CDR2 SNEGSKA, per germline (reference sequence). Trimming took 6 bases from V and 5 from J; bases not matched to a gene: 15. The DNA for the CDR3 is TGCAGTGCCCTACCTACCCCGGGACAGGGGATCGAGACCCAGTACTTC. Its translation is CSALPTPGQGIETQYF.

The chain has TRBV28 and TRBJ1-5; no firm D call. The germline V and J ends were trimmed by 8 bases and 3 bases, with 14 bases remaining between them. CDR1 and CDR2 (germline): MDHEN, SYDVKM. The CDR3 has 14 amino acids. The CDR3 sequence is CASDSMWVNQPQHF. In DNA form, the CDR3 reads TGTGCCAGCGACTCCATGTGGGTCAATCAGCCCCAGCATTTT.

This chain links TRBV19 with TRBJ2-1; possible D gene TRBD1, 5 bases. CDR3 size: 15 residues. The V and J ends lost 5 bases and 6 bases respectively, with 17 bases between them. The germline V gene has CDR1 LNHDA and CDR2 SQIVND (reference sequence). The CDR3 sequence: CASSETGRVSNEQFF. The DNA for the CDR3 is TGTGCCAGTAGTGAAACAGGACGGGTATCCAATGAGCAGTTCTTC. Drawing the rest from reference TRBV19 and TRBJ2-1, the complete variable domain is DGGITQSPKYLFRKEGQNVTLSCEQNLNHDAMYWYRQDPGQGLRLIYYSQIVNDFQKGDIAEGYSVSREKKESFPLTVTSAQKNPTAFYLCASSETGRVSNEQFFGPGTRLTVL.

This clonotype was detected a few times. This chain uses TRBV4-1 with TRBJ1-5; unclear D gene. CDR1 is MGHRA and CDR2 is YSYEKL in the germline V gene. V was trimmed by 1 base and J by 4 bases, leaving 17 bases between them. The CDR3 totals 17 residues. This CDR3 is CASSQGVAFGINQPQHF. The CDR3 DNA follows: TGCGCCAGCAGCCAAGGAGTGGCCTTCGGGATAAATCAGCCCCAGCATTTT.

This sequence joins TRBV19 and TRBJ2-1; 7 bases line up with TRBD1. The CDR3 has 15 amino acids. CDR1 is LNHDA and CDR2 is SQIVND in the germline V gene (reference sequence). Unmatched junction bases numbered 10, after V lost 8 bases and J lost 3 bases. CDR3 nucleotide sequence: TGTGCCAGTGGGATGATGACAGGGCTCTACAATGAGCAGTTCTTC. It encodes CASGMMTGLYNEQFF. The whole variable domain, filled in from reference TRBV19 and TRBJ2-1, reads DGGITQSPKYLFRKEGQNVTLSCEQNLNHDAMYWYRQDPGQGLRLIYYSQIVNDFQKGDIAEGYSVSREKKESFPLTVTSAQKNPTAFYLCASGMMTGLYNEQFFGPGTRLTVL.

V gene TRBV14 combines with J gene TRBJ2-1, with D possibly TRBD2 on 6 matching bases. Germline V gene data show CDR1 as SGHDN and CDR2 as FVKESK. This CDR3 is 14 amino acids long. The V end lost 1 base, the J end lost 7 bases, and 11 bases lay between the germline ends. CDR3 DNA: TGTGCCAGCAGCCAAGGCTACGGAGGGAATGAGCAGTTCTTC. As protein: CASSQGYGGNEQFF.

In its sample, this clonotype was seen a few times. V gene TRBV5-1 combines with J gene TRBJ2-7; 7 bases agree with TRBD2. Looked up from germline, CDR1 is SGHRS and CDR2 is YFSETQ. V lost 3 bases and J lost 3; bases outside the gene matches: 9. The CDR3 consists of 15 residues. This CDR3 reads CASSSGSKRGYEQYF. The CDR3 bases are TGCGCCAGCAGCTCCGGGTCAAAGCGGGGCTACGAGCAGTACTTC.

A few counts support this clonotype. The chain links TRBV5-6 to TRBJ1-1; 9 bases map to TRBD1. This CDR3 region has 17 residues. Germline V gives CDR1 SGHDT, CDR2 YYEEEE. J lost 1 base, V lost 4 bases, and 11 bases had no gene match. This chain's CDR3 is CASSRKQGARWNTEAFF. Here the CDR3 DNA reads TGTGCCAGCAGCCGGAAACAGGGGGCGCGGTGGAACACTGAAGCTTTCTTT.

The J gene is TRBJ1-5, the V gene TRBV20-1; possibly TRBD1 for D (6 bases). The CDR3 extends over 15 amino acids. Germline CDR1 and CDR2: DFQATT and SNEGSKA (reference sequence). V was cut by 2 bases and J by 1 base, with 12 bases left in between. The CDR3 nucleotides read TGCAGTGCTAGAACAGGGTTGGGAAGCAATCAGCCCCAGCATTTT. It codes for CSARTGLGSNQPQHF.

This clonotype showed up just a few times. CDR3 in amino acids: CASSQEPQGANTEAFF. The CDR3, as DNA: TGCGCCAGCAGCCAAGAACCTCAGGGGGCGAACACTGAAGCTTTCTTT. The chain recombines TRBV4-3 with TRBJ1-1; 8 nucleotides align to TRBD1. Germline assignment: CDR1 LGHNA and CDR2 YSLEER. J gave up 1 base and V 0 bases, and 4 bases lay outside the gene matches. The CDR3 covers 16 residues.

The chain couples TRBV20-1 to TRBJ2-1; 10 nucleotides agree with TRBD2. V trimming: 3 bases; J trimming: 10 bases; junction bases outside the gene matches: 12. The CDR3 covers 15 residues. In germline, CDR1 is DFQATT, CDR2 SNEGSKA (reference sequence). The CDR3 DNA follows: TGCAGTGCTAGTCCGGTGAGCGGGGGGGTCAAAGAGCAGTTCTTC. Translating gives CSASPVSGGVKEQFF.

The table lists this clonotype with a few counts. The gene calls are TRBV4-2 and TRBJ1-1, with a possible D match to TRBD1 (5 bases). V lost 0 bases and J 4 bases, leaving 12 bases between the germline ends. The CDR3 is 15 amino acids. The germline CDR1 and CDR2 sequences are LGHNA and YNFKEQ. DNA for the CDR3: TGTGCCAGCAGCCAAGAGAAGGGAGGGGTCACTGAAGCTTTCTTT. Translating gives CASSQEKGGVTEAFF.

This clonotype was picked up a small number of times. V gene TRBV27 combines with J gene TRBJ1-4; perhaps TRBD1 as D (5 bases). Trimming shortened V by 3 bases and J by 7 bases, and 18 bases separated the two germline ends. This CDR3 comprises 16 residues. Germline lookup yields CDR1 MNHEY and CDR2 SMNVEV (reference sequence). CDR3 residues: CASSFLGQGEIEKLFF. The CDR3 bases are TGTGCCAGCAGTTTCCTCGGGCAGGGAGAAATTGAAAAACTGTTTTTT.

This sequence joins TRBV5-1 and TRBJ2-7; no reliable D call. The CDR3 is 14 amino acids. Trimming cost V 1 base and J 3 bases, with 11 bases left between them. In germline, CDR1 is SGHRS, CDR2 YFSETQ. The CDR3 sequence is CASSLKPANYEQYF. CDR3 nucleotides: TGCGCCAGCAGCTTGAAGCCGGCCAACTACGAGCAGTACTTC.

This chain joins TRBV27 and TRBJ2-7, with 8 bases aligning to TRBD1. There are 16 residues in the CDR3. In germline, CDR1 is MNHEY, CDR2 SMNVEV (reference sequence). With 5 bases clipped from V and 0 bases from J, the junction kept 9 bases outside the gene matches. CDR3: CASSLRAGQVSYEQYF. CDR3 nucleotide sequence: TGTGCCAGCAGTCTCCGGGCGGGACAGGTCTCCTACGAGCAGTACTTC.

With respect to this clonotype: This may stem from a read error, because a much larger clone lies one nucleotide away. The rearrangement links TRBV28 to TRBJ1-5; tentative D call: TRBD1 (5 bases). The germline gives CDR1 MDHEN, CDR2 SYDVKM. The CDR3 runs to 15 residues. Trimming pared 4 bases from V and 2 bases from J, leaving 12 bases between. The CDR3 loop is CASSYKGHGNQPQHF. CDR3 bases: TGTGCCAGCAGTTACAAGGGGCACGGCAATCAGCCCCAGCATTTT.

This clonotype was picked up a small number of times. The CDR3 region has the DNA TGTGCCAGTAGTATTACTCCCCGACAGGGGCAGTACTTC. Translating it yields CASSITPRQGQYF. The chain has TRBV19 and TRBJ2-7, with 7 bases that match TRBD1. The CDR3 sequence is 13 residues long. The junction had 8 bases not matched to a gene; V was cut back by 3 bases and J by 9 bases. Germline CDR1 and CDR2: LNHDA and SQIVND (reference sequence).

The table lists this clonotype with a few counts. The chain couples TRBV28 to TRBJ2-7; 9 bases are a match to TRBD1. The V gene's germline CDR1 is MDHEN and CDR2 SYDVKM. The CDR3 is 14 amino acids. Trimming cost V 5 bases and J 5 bases; bases outside gene matches: 7. The CDR3 nucleotides read TGTGCCAGCAGTCCCGGGACAGGGTTCCACGAGCAGTACTTC. Protein product: CASSPGTGFHEQYF.

The chain joins TRBV3-1 to TRBJ1-1; D not resolved. Germline loops: CDR1 LGHDT, CDR2 YNNKEL (reference sequence). The germline V and J ends were trimmed by 4 bases and 4 bases, with 10 bases remaining between them. The CDR3 is made up of 13 amino acids. This CDR3 is CASSLDPLTEAFF. CDR3 nucleotides: TGTGCCAGCAGCCTTGACCCGCTCACTGAAGCTTTCTTT.

The chain uses TRBV19 and TRBJ2-7; D unresolved. In germline, CDR1 is LNHDA, CDR2 SQIVND (reference sequence). With 5 bases removed from V and 2 bases from J, the gap between germline ends came to 13 bases. The CDR3 runs to 14 residues. The CDR3 reads CASSHGPRTYEQYF. CDR3 coding DNA: TGTGCCAGTAGTCACGGACCGAGAACCTACGAGCAGTACTTC.

This clonotype was counted ten times or more. This rearrangement joins TRBV28 to TRBJ2-6, with 11 bases fitting TRBD1. Germline V gives CDR1 MDHEN, CDR2 SYDVKM. The CDR3 extends over 17 amino acids. J lost 0 bases, V lost 6 bases, and 4 bases had no gene match. DNA for the CDR3: TGTGCCAGCAGCCGGACAGGGGGCGGCTCTGGGGCCAACGTCCTGACTTTC. Its translation is CASSRTGGGSGANVLTF.

The chain uses TRBV10-3 and TRBJ2-5; unclear D gene. Trimming removed 0 bases at V and 5 bases at J, with 7 bases between. CDR1 and CDR2 (germline): ENHRY, SYGVKD. CDR3 length: 13 residues. The CDR3 loop is CAISESVPETQYF. In DNA form, the CDR3 reads TGTGCCATCAGTGAGTCTGTCCCGGAGACCCAGTACTTC.

The chain carries TRBV20-1 and TRBJ2-7; possibly TRBD1 for D (5 bases). Germline CDR1 is DFQATT and CDR2 is SNEGSKA (reference sequence). Deletions cut 6 bases from V and 1 base from J, with 16 bases between. This CDR3 is built from 14 residues. CDR3 loop: CSAQLPGQSYEQYF. The CDR3 coding sequence is TGCAGTGCCCAGCTCCCAGGACAATCCTACGAGCAGTACTTC.

This clonotype turned up a few times. This sequence joins TRBV19 and TRBJ1-6; D ambiguous. The V end lost 2 bases, the J end lost 5 bases, and 4 bases lay between the germline ends. CDR3 size: 13 residues. The germline gives CDR1 LNHDA, CDR2 SQIVND (reference sequence). CDR3 region: CASSIRDNSPLHF. The CDR3 coding sequence is TGTGCCAGTAGTATAAGAGATAATTCACCCCTCCACTTT.

This clonotype appeared many times. This chain connects TRBV27 to TRBJ1-1, with 7 bases fitting TRBD1. The V segment lost 5 bases and the J segment 2 bases; nucleotides outside the gene matches: 11. This CDR3 contains 16 residues. Germline values: CDR1 MNHEY, CDR2 SMNVEV (reference sequence). In DNA form, the CDR3 reads TGTGCCAGCAGTCCGCGACAGGGAGTTGGAAACACTGAAGCTTTCTTT. Translated, it gives CASSPRQGVGNTEAFF.